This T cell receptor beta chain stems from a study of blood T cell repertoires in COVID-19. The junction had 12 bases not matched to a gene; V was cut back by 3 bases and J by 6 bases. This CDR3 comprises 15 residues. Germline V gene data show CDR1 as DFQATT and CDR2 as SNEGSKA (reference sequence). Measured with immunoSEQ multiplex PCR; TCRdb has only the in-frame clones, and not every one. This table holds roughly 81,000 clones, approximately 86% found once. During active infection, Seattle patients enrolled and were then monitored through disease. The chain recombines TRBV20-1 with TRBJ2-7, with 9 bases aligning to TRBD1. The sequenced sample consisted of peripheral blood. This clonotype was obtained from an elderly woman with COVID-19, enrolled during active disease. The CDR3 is CSASEIGTGYVEQYF. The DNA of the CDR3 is TGCAGTGCTAGTGAGATCGGGACAGGGTACGTCGAGCAGTACTTC.